This record looks at one T cell receptor beta chain sequence and its context. Profiling relied on immunoSEQ multiplex PCR, and the TCRdb table lists in-frame clones only, not all of them. The sample includes about 72,000 clones, roughly 91% of them seen just once. Trimming cost V 7 bases and J 2 bases, with 15 bases left between them. Looked up from germline, CDR1 is MNHNY and CDR2 is SVGAGI (reference sequence). The CDR3 length is 14 residues. The data originate from a study of T cell changes during pregnancy in multiple sclerosis. V is TRBV6-6 and J is TRBJ2-7, with TRBD1 as a possible D gene (5 bases). This receptor was taken from a female donor in good health, enrolled as a control in a pregnancy study. The input for sequencing was peripheral blood, taken in the third trimester of pregnancy. CDR3 coding DNA: TGTGCCAGCACCACACAGGTCGGGCCCTACGAGCAGTACTTC. Amino acids: CASTTQVGPYEQYF.